This entry is about one T cell receptor beta chain. Its antigen is still unknown. A single base separates this from a much larger clone, so it may be a read error. The CDR3 ends on some other residue instead of the conserved phenylalanine or tryptophan, so this is likely a read error. Without any cell sorting, total RNA and DNA were co-extracted from about 21-30 mg of bulk tissue using the AllPrep DNA/RNA mini kit. Between late 2015 and March 2016, roughly five patients in China with histopathologically diagnosed primary liver carcinoma had their tumors surgically resected. At the time of sampling, the patients had chronic HBV infection and had not received any treatment. Fresh tumor and adjacent tissue pieces were bisected; one half was stored in RNAlater at -80°C, the other sent for histology. The entry originates in a study of tumor-infiltrating lymphocytes in primary liver carcinoma (dated by TCRdb to about 2017). A note on the overall study: Hepatocellular carcinoma (four) or combined HCC and intrahepatic cholangiocarcinoma (one) was present in the five patients, who were three men and two women aged 30 to 69 years. Roughly 3.5 to 7.5 million productive TCRbeta reads were obtained per sample, and no significant difference in read depth was found between tissue types. A total of 35 or so specimens from 5 patients underwent TCRbeta repertoire sequencing, comprising around 25 tumor regions, 5 adjacent noncancerous liver tissues and 5 peripheral blood samples. TCRbeta repertoire sequencing, expression microarrays and whole-exome sequencing were combined in the study across five regions of each liver tumor, with adjacent normal tissue and blood also included. The tumors of the five patients were staged as T1-T3 N0M0, with maximum diameters ranging from roughly 4.2 to 10 cm. Reproducibility between technical replicate repertoires was high, with correlation coefficients above 0.95 and mean shared-clone rates approximately 0.91. Overall study outcomes, separate from this receptor: Only the TCR beta chain was sequenced, which likely underestimates true repertoire diversity because unpaired alpha chains were not captured. Comparison of CD4+ and CD8+ T cell repertoires was precluded by the use of bulk unsorted samples. Pairs of tumor regions showed greater repertoire overlap (mean roughly 35%) than tumor-adjacent pairs (roughly 17%) or tumor-blood pairs (approximately 15%), which is consistent with antigen-driven expansion. The top 250 clones made up a significantly larger repertoire fraction in tumors than in blood (p = 0.039). The study included only a few patients, and the authors note findings should be validated in a larger study.

Starting from about 550 ng total RNA, TCRbeta-specific cDNA was produced by reverse transcription with a constant-region primer and ProtoScript II reverse transcriptase. Construction of the TCRbeta libraries relied on three nested rounds of multiplex PCR, following a slightly modified ARM-PCR procedure. A final 25-cycle PCR with Deep VentR polymerase added sample barcodes and Illumina adapters. Before sequencing, amplicons of 200-500 bp were gel-purified using a QIAquick gel extraction kit. An Illumina HiSeq 2500 was used to sequence the TCRbeta amplicons, generating 250-bp paired-end reads. Concerning the study's data processing: Quality trimming of reads was performed with Trimmomatic v0.33, and paired reads were merged with FLASH v1.2.11 so that full CDR3 sequences could be recovered. V, D and J germline segments were assigned to the rearranged TCRbeta sequences using MiGEC v1.2.1b. Clonotype statistics, along with Shannon-Wiener diversity indices, were calculated using VDJtools v1.0.0. To cut down on sampling bias, every analysis after diversity analysis relied on just the 250 most abundant clonotypes from each sample. TCRdb reprocessing: public reads trimmed at Q25 with fastp, clones called with MiXCR, in-frame beta chains kept. CDR3 protein duplicates are merged, each entry listing the most common genes and DNA. These V and J calls derive from TCRdb rather than the authors' analysis. For this sample the table gives approximately 92,000 distinct CDR3 sequences, of which around 68% were detected only once. Together, the top ten hold under 30% of the sample.

This sequence was found in a man in his forties with primary liver carcinoma and hepatitis B virus infection. Sequencing was carried out using tumor-adjacent normal liver tissue.

The CDR3 loop reads CASSQDNGRADYNEQFL. Here is the DNA: TGTGCCAGCAGCCAAGATAACGGGAGGGCAGACTACAATGAGCAGTTCCTC. The chain links TRBV4-2 with TRBJ2-1; TRBD2 matches 8 bases in the middle. The CDR3 is 17 amino acids long, termini counted. Only the CDR3 DNA is retained, 51 bases long and in frame from the first base. The germline V end is reduced by 0 bases and the J end by 3 bases; junction bases left unmatched: 7. The germline V gene specifies LGHNA as CDR1 and YNFKEQ as CDR2.